Below, 7 T cell receptor beta chains from the same sample are listed, as sequenced in a study of blood T cells in healthy people across ages. Primers used in a second PCR of roughly 6 to 11 cycles were a sample-barcoded 5' primer and a J-beta primer mix. In TCRdb, the 5' RACE reads were re-called with MiXCR into one record per CDR3 protein. The table shows more than 500,000 distinct CDR3 sequences, with 25% to 30% occurring only once. Sequencing input: blood. These receptors all come from a woman between 65 and 79 years old in good health.

This sequence joins TRBV5-1 and TRBJ1-1; 8 positions match TRBD1. The junction had 15 bases not matched to a gene; V was cut back by 4 bases and J by 1 base. Looked up from germline, CDR1 is SGHRS and CDR2 is YFSETQ. This CDR3 region has 18 residues. The chain's CDR3 is CASSLKPRYRGSNTEAFF. CDR3 nucleotides: TGCGCCAGCAGCCTTAAACCCCGGTACAGGGGGTCGAACACTGAAGCTTTCTTT. Drawing the rest from reference TRBV5-1 and TRBJ1-1, the complete variable domain is KAGVTQTPRYLIKTRGQQVTLSCSPISGHRSVSWYQQTPGQGLQFLFEYFSETQRNKGNFPGRFSGRQFSNSRSEMNVSTLELGDSALYLCASSLKPRYRGSNTEAFFGQGTRLTVV.

Concerning this clonotype itself: At one of its ends the junction is not consistent with the germline gene, which may arise from a read error. The chain carries TRBV7-2 and TRBJ2-1; TRBD1 might be the D (6 bases). Germline V gene data show CDR1 as SGHTA and CDR2 as FQGNSA. The CDR3 sequence is 14 residues long. For the CDR3, the DNA is TGTGCCAGCAGCTCTAACACAGGGTACAACGAGCAGTTCTTC. Translated: CASSSNTGYNEQFF. Full variable domain (missing parts from reference TRBV7-2 and TRBJ2-1): GAGVSQSPSNKVTEKGKDVELRCDPISGHTALYWYRQSLGQGLEFLIYFQGNSAPDKSGLPSDRFSAERTGGSVSTLTIQRTQQEDSAVYLCASSSNTGYNEQFFGPGTRLTVL.

The chain recombines TRBV29-1 with TRBJ2-3; 8 bases align to TRBD1. The V and J ends lost 4 bases and 4 bases, in that order; junction bases with no gene match: 4. The CDR3 is 13 residues long. Germline V gives CDR1 SQVTM, CDR2 ANQGSEA. CDR3 in DNA: TGCAGCGTTGGGACAGGGTTCTCAGATACGCAGTATTTT. Translation gives CSVGTGFSDTQYF.

The chain uses TRBV20-1 and TRBJ2-5; D gene unclear. The J call may not be correct, given that the DNA end is closer to TRBJ2-1. Looked up from germline, CDR1 is DFQATT and CDR2 is SNEGSKA (reference sequence). The CDR3 has 13 residues. The CDR3 nucleotides read TGCAGTGCTAGACGCCCTCCTAACCATGAGCAGTTCTTC. Its translation: CSARRPPNHEQFF.

J is TRBJ2-5 and V is TRBV5-1; 8 bases fit TRBD1. Germline CDR1 and CDR2: SGHRS and YFSETQ. V was clipped by 4 bases and J by 1 base; unmatched bases: 9. The CDR3 is 16 amino acids. DNA for the CDR3: TGCGCCAGCAGCCGGACAGGGAGCAGGCCCCAAGAGACCCAGTACTTC. Residues: CASSRTGSRPQETQYF.

The chain combines TRBV5-1 with TRBJ2-5; 8 bases match TRBD2. CDR1 SGHRS and CDR2 YFSETQ come from the germline V gene. The CDR3 loop spans 15 amino acids. Trimming cost V 0 bases and J 2 bases; bases outside gene matches: 3. Here the CDR3 reads CASSLVGGVQETQYF. DNA for the CDR3: TGCGCCAGCAGCTTGGTCGGGGGGGTACAAGAGACCCAGTACTTC.

This clonotype came up a few times. The V gene is TRBV7-2, the J gene TRBJ2-7, with TRBD1 identical over 9 bases. Germline V CDR1 and CDR2: SGHTA, FQGNSA. The CDR3 has 15 amino acids. The V and J ends lost 2 bases and 2 bases, in that order; junction bases with no gene match: 4. The CDR3 sequence is CASSLSGQGTYEQYF. The CDR3 coding sequence is TGTGCCAGCAGCTTATCGGGACAGGGAACCTACGAGCAGTACTTC.